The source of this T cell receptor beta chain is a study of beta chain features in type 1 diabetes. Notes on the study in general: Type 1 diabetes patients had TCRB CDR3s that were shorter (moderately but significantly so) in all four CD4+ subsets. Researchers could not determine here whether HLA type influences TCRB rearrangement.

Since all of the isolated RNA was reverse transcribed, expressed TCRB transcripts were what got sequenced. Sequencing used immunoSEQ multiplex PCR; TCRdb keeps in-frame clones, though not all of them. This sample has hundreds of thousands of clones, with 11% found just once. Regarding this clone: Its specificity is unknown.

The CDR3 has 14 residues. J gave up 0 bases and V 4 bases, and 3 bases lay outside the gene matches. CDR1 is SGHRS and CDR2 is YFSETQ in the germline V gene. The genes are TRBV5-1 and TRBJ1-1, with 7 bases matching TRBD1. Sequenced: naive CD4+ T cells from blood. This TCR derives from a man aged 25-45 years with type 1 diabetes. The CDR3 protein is CASSAGQLNTEAFF. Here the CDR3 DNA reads TGCGCCAGCAGCGCGGGACAGTTGAACACTGAAGCTTTCTTT.